A selection of T cell receptor beta chains follows, all from one sample in a study of blood T cell repertoires in COVID-19. Generated by immunoSEQ multiplex PCR, the TCRdb table keeps only in-frame clones and is missing some. The sample has around 49,000 clones, about 78% seen once; the top ten hold 5.8%. Sequenced: PBMCs or T cells enriched from blood (not recorded which). The receptors come from a woman between 45 and 60 years old with acute COVID-19. Each CDR3 is given with its conserved first and last residue. The D gene is left open where the match is weak.

V: TRBV12-3/TRBV12-4
J: TRBJ1-3
D: NA
DNA: TGTGCCAGCACTCCTCGAGGTGGAAACACCATATATTTT
CDR3: CASTPRGGNTIYF

V: TRBV14
J: TRBJ1-1
D: TRBD1
DNA: TGTGCCAGCAGCCGGGACAGCGTTATGAACACTGAAGCTTTCTTT
CDR3: CASSRDSVMNTEAFF

V: TRBV5-4
J: TRBJ1-3
D: NA
DNA: TGTGCCAGCAGCTTGGCCCTAGGCAGAGACTCTGGAAACACCATATATTTT
CDR3: CASSLALGRDSGNTIYF

V: TRBV5-1
J: TRBJ1-1
D: TRBD1
DNA: TGCGCCAGCAGCCCTTTGGCGGACAGGGGCGAAGCTTTCTTT
CDR3: CASSPLADRGEAFF

V: TRBV2
J: TRBJ1-1
D: TRBD1
DNA: TGTGCCAGCAGTCGGACAGGGGGCCGAACTGAAGCTTTCTTT
CDR3: CASSRTGGRTEAFF

V: TRBV29-1
J: TRBJ2-3
D: NA
DNA: TGCAGCGTTGAATCGGACGGGGGCACAGATACGCAGTATTTT
CDR3: CSVESDGGTDTQYF

V: TRBV9
J: TRBJ1-5
D: NA
DNA: TGTGCCAGCAGCGTTGATCACAGGTCCGATCAGCCCCAGCATTTT
CDR3: CASSVDHRSDQPQHF

V: TRBV5-1
J: TRBJ1-2
D: TRBD1
DNA: TGCGCCAGCAGCCTAAGTCCCGGGACAGGAGACCTTAACTATGGCTACACCTTC
CDR3: CASSLSPGTGDLNYGYTF

V: TRBV5-1
J: TRBJ2-3
D: TRBD1
DNA: TGCGCCAGCAGCTCACAGGGGAGCACAGATACGCAGTATTTT
CDR3: CASSSQGSTDTQYF

V: TRBV7-2
J: TRBJ2-7
D: NA
DNA: TGTGCCAGCAGCCCCCGACTCTCCTACGAGCAGTACTTC
CDR3: CASSPRLSYEQYF